The subject of this entry is one TCR beta chain. The same CDR3 is also encoded by other DNA sequences in this sample. This specimen belongs to a study of cytomegalovirus exposure and HLA in healthy donors. Germline values: CDR1 SGHTA, CDR2 FQGNSA. The CDR3 length is 13 residues. Losses at the gene ends were 4 bases for V and 5 bases for J; bases not matched to a gene: 4. 13 Jbeta primers and 60 Vbeta primers were used for the PCR. TCRdb keeps only in-frame clones here, not all; method: immunoSEQ multiplex PCR. The sample carries some 150,000 clones, roughly 85% recorded once. Sequencing was carried out using PBMCs. This clonotype was sampled from a woman under 40 in good health and CMV-seronegative. The chain employs TRBV7-2 and TRBJ2-5; 7 bases agree with TRBD1. CDR3 nucleotide sequence: TGTGCCAGCAGCTCGGGGACAGCCGAGACCCAGTACTTC. Translation gives CASSSGTAETQYF.